This TCR beta chain emerged from a study of cytomegalovirus exposure and HLA in healthy donors. The PCR was carried out with 60 Vbeta primers and 13 Jbeta primers. The data were produced by immunoSEQ multiplex PCR, yet TCRdb's version contains in-frame clones alone and is incomplete. The sample contains roughly 120,000 clones, approximately 76% of which appear only once. From germline, CDR1 is MNHNY and CDR2 SVGAGI (reference sequence). The germline V and J ends were trimmed by 5 bases and 1 base, with 11 bases remaining between them. The CDR3 sequence is 14 residues long. Material for sequencing was PBMCs. The origin of this receptor is a man aged 50-59 years in good health and CMV-seropositive. This chain uses TRBV6-6 with TRBJ1-1, with D unclear. The CDR3 DNA follows: TGTGCCAGCAGTCACGGAACAGAGAACACTGAAGCTTTCTTT. It yields the protein CASSHGTENTEAFF.